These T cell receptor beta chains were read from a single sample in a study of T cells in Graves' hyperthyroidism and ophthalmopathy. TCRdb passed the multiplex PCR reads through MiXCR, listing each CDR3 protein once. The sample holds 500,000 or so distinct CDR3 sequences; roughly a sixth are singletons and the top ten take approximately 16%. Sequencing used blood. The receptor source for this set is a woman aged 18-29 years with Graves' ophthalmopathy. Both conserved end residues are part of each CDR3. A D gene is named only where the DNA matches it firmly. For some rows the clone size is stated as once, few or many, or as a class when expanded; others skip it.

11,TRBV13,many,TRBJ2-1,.,CASSHNNEQFF,TGTGCCAGCAGCCACAACAATGAGCAGTTCTTC
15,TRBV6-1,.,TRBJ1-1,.,CASSEAWGAPTEAFF,TGTGCCAGCAGTGAAGCTTGGGGGGCCCCCACTGAAGCTTTCTTT
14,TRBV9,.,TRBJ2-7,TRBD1,CASSARGQGGEQYF,TGTGCCAGCAGCGCCCGTGGACAGGGTGGAGAGCAGTACTTC
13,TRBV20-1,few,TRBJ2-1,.,CSANLRTFNEQFF,TGCAGTGCTAACTTACGGACTTTCAATGAGCAGTTCTTC
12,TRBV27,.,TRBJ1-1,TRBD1,CASSSTGVEAFF,TGTGCCAGCAGTTCGACAGGGGTTGAAGCTTTCTTT
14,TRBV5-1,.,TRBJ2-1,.,CASSLYGNYNEQFF,TGCGCCAGCAGCTTGTACGGAAACTACAATGAGCAGTTCTTC
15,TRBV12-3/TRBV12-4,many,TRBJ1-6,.,CASSLAWTANSPLHF,TGTGCCAGCAGTTTAGCCTGGACAGCTAATTCACCCCTCCACTTT
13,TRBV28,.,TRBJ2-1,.,CASTLGWDNEQFF,TGTGCCAGCACCCTTGGCTGGGACAATGAGCAGTTCTTC
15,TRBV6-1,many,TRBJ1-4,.,CASSYWGARREKLFF,TGTGCCAGCAGTTACTGGGGCGCGAGGCGGGAAAAACTGTTTTTT
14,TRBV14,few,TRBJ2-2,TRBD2,CASSQLRGAGELFF,TGTGCCAGCAGCCAACTCCGGGGGGCCGGGGAGCTGTTTTTT
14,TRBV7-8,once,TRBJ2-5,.,CASSLARVVETQYF,TGTGCCAGCAGCTTAGCCAGGGTGGTGGAGACCCAGTACTTC
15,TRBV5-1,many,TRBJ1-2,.,CASSLPSAGLYGYTF,TGCGCCAGCAGCTTACCGAGTGCGGGACTCTATGGCTACACCTTC
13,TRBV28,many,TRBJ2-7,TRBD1,CASGTGPNYEQYF,TGTGCCAGCGGGACAGGGCCGAACTACGAGCAGTACTTC
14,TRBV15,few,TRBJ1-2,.,CATSNMRGNYGYTF,TGTGCCACCAGCAATATGAGGGGAAACTATGGCTACACCTTC
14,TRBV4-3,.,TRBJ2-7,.,CASSQGINSYEQYF,TGCGCCAGCAGCCAAGGGATCAACTCCTACGAGCAGTACTTC
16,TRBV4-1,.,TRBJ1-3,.,CASSLTDSSSGNTIYF,TGCGCCAGCAGCCTGACGGACAGTAGCTCTGGAAACACCATATATTTT
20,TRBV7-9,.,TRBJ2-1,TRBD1,CASSPRGTGGPKSSYNEQFF,TGTGCCAGCAGCCCTCGTGGGACAGGGGGGCCTAAGAGCTCCTACAATGAGCAGTTCTTC
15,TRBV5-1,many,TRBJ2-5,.,CASSLVVARKETQYF,TGCGCCAGCAGCTTGGTCGTGGCTAGGAAGGAGACCCAGTACTTC
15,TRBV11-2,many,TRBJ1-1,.,CASSLASGRDTEAFF,TGTGCCAGCAGCTTAGCGTCGGGAAGGGACACTGAAGCTTTCTTT
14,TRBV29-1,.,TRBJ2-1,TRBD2,CSGGGGPLNNEQFF,TGCAGCGGGGGGGGGGGACCATTAAACAATGAGCAGTTCTTC
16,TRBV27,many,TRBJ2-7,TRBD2,CATRPSGTDSSYEQYF,TGTGCCACCAGACCTAGCGGGACGGACAGCTCCTACGAGCAGTACTTC
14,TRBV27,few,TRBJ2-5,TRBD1,CASRVGQRQETQYF,TGTGCCAGCAGGGTGGGACAGAGACAAGAGACCCAGTACTTC
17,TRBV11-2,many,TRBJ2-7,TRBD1,CASSLDPGDRETYEQYF,TGTGCCAGCAGCTTAGATCCCGGGGACAGGGAAACCTACGAGCAGTACTTC
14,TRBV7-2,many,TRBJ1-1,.,CASSPQGSGTEAFF,TGTGCCAGCAGCCCACAGGGTAGCGGCACTGAAGCTTTCTTT
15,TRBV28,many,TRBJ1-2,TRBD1,CASSPSQGGSYGYTF,TGTGCCAGCAGTCCATCACAGGGGGGCTCCTATGGCTACACCTTC
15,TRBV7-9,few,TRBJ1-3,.,CASSLVGPSGNTIYF,TGTGCCAGCAGCTTAGTGGGGCCCTCTGGAAACACCATATATTTT
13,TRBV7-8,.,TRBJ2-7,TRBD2,CASMGGRFYEQYF,TGTGCCAGCATGGGAGGGCGGTTCTACGAGCAGTACTTC
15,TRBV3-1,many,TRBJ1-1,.,CASSRGRGANTEAFF,TGTGCCAGCAGCCGGGGCCGGGGGGCGAACACTGAAGCTTTCTTT
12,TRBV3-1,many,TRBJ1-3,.,CASSQDGNTIYF,TGTGCCAGCAGCCAAGACGGAAACACCATATATTTT
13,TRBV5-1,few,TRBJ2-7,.,CASSSKHDYEQYF,TGCGCCAGCAGCTCCAAACATGACTACGAGCAGTACTTC
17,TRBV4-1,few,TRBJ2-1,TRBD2,CASSQDPPGLAYNEQFF,TGCGCCAGCAGCCAAGACCCCCCGGGACTAGCCTACAATGAGCAGTTCTTC
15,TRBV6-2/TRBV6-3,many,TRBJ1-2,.,CASNPQWASNYGYTF,TGTGCCAGCAACCCGCAGTGGGCCTCTAACTATGGCTACACCTTC
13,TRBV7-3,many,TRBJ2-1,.,CASSLTPLNEQFF,TGTGCCAGCAGCTTAACCCCACTAAATGAGCAGTTCTTC
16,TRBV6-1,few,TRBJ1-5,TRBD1,CASSEGTGGVNQPQHF,TGTGCCAGCAGTGAAGGGACAGGGGGTGTCAATCAGCCCCAGCATTTT
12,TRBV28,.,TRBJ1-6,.,CASSLIEESLHF,TGTGCCAGCAGTTTAATAGAGGAATCCCTCCACTTT
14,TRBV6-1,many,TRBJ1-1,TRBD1,CASRRETGYTEAFF,TGTGCCAGCAGACGGGAGACAGGGTACACTGAAGCTTTCTTT
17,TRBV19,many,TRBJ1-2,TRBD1,CASSISRTGRGDYGYTF,TGTGCCAGTAGTATCTCCAGGACAGGCCGAGGGGACTATGGCTACACCTTC
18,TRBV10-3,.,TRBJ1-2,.,CAISSSTGGLGSNYGYTF,TGTGCCATCAGTTCATCTACAGGTGGTCTTGGTTCTAACTATGGCTACACCTTC
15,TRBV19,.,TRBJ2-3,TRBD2,CASSPVGGVGDTQYF,TGTGCCAGTAGTCCAGTTGGGGGGGTTGGAGATACGCAGTATTTT
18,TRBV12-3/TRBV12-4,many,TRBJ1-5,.,CASSSLPGQRYSNQPQHF,TGTGCCAGCAGTTCGCTCCCGGGACAACGATATAGCAATCAGCCCCAGCATTTT
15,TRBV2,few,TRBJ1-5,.,CASREDTGRNQPQHF,TGTGCCAGCAGGGAGGATACGGGGCGCAATCAGCCCCAGCATTTT
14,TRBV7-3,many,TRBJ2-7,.,CASSPQGKGYEQYF,TGTGCCAGCAGCCCTCAGGGGAAGGGGTACGAGCAGTACTTC
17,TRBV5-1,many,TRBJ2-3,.,CASSLVLRGTSTDTQYF,TGCGCCAGCAGCTTGGTCCTCCGCGGTACTAGCACAGATACGCAGTATTTT
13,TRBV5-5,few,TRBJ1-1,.,CASSLVTAEGAFF,TGTGCCAGCAGCTTGGTCACAGCCGAGGGAGCTTTCTTT
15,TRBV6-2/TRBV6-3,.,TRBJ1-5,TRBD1,CASSPTGQRNQPQHF,TGTGCCAGCAGTCCTACGGGACAGAGGAATCAGCCCCAGCATTTT
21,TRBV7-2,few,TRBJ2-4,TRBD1,CASSSRFLRDRELIAKNIQYF,TGTGCCAGCAGCTCAAGATTCCTCCGGGACAGGGAATTAATAGCCAAAAACATTCAGTACTTC
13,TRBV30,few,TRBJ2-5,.,CAWSTGLMETQYF,TGTGCCTGGAGTACAGGGCTCATGGAGACCCAGTACTTC
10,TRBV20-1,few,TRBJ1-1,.,CSAGTPTAFF,TGCAGTGCTGGGACACCCACAGCTTTCTTT
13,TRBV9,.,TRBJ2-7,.,CASSVGGYREQYF,TGTGCCAGCAGCGTAGGAGGGTACCGCGAGCAGTACTTC
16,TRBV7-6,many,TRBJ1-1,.,CASSLGPAGLNTEAFF,TGTGCCAGCAGCTTAGGGCCGGCAGGGCTGAACACTGAAGCTTTCTTT
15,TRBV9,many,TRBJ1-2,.,CASSPGDGFNYGYTF,TGTGCCAGCAGCCCTGGGGACGGCTTTAACTATGGCTACACCTTC
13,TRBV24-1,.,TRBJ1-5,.,CATARDTNQPQHF,TGTGCCACCGCGCGGGACACAAATCAGCCCCAGCATTTT
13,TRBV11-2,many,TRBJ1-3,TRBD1,CASSSRGQNTIYF,TGTGCCAGCAGCTCCAGGGGGCAGAACACCATATATTTT
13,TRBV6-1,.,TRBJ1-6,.,CASSREQNSPLHF,TGTGCCAGCAGTCGAGAACAGAATTCACCCCTCCACTTT
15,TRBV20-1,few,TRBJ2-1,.,CSASPLALSYNEQFF,TGCAGTGCTAGTCCCCTAGCTCTCTCCTACAATGAGCAGTTCTTC
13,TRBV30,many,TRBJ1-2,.,CALASMENYGYTF,TGTGCCTTAGCCTCGATGGAGAACTATGGCTACACCTTC
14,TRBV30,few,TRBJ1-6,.,CAWTRGSYNSPLHF,TGTGCCTGGACCCGGGGGTCCTATAATTCACCCCTCCACTTT